Presented here are 28 T cell receptor beta chains from one specimen sequenced in a study of radiotherapy plus CTLA-4 blockade in lung cancer. The table came from immunoSEQ multiplex PCR; TCRdb's copy has only in-frame clones and leaves some out. The sample consists of some 110,000 clones, about four fifths of them appearing once. Here the sequenced sample was peripheral blood, taken from a patient treated with radiotherapy plus ipilimumab. These receptors were collected from a human donor with non-small cell lung cancer who had a partial response to radiotherapy plus ipilimumab.

V gene TRBV7-6 combines with J gene TRBJ2-7, with 13 bases matching TRBD2. V gave up 5 bases and J gave up 3 bases; unmatched junction bases: 4. CDR3 length: 15 residues. Per germline, CDR1 SGHVS and CDR2 FNYEAQ. CDR3 region: CASSQGLAGDYEQYF. In nucleotides, the CDR3 is TGTGCCAGCAGCCAAGGACTAGCGGGAGACTACGAGCAGTACTTC.

This clone was observed a few times. The chain links TRBV2 to TRBJ2-1; 8 nucleotides align to TRBD1. The J segment lost 3 bases and the V segment lost 6 bases, leaving 7 bases of the junction unmatched. Germline V CDR1 and CDR2: SNHLY, FYNNEI. The CDR3 is 15 amino acids. The CDR3 DNA follows: TGTGCCAGCAGGATAGGGACAGGCGACTACAATGAGCAGTTCTTC. Protein: CASRIGTGDYNEQFF.

The CDR3 is CASSAHLGGGLNYGYTF. The CDR3 nucleotides read TGTGCCAGCAGCGCCCACCTTGGCGGGGGCCTTAACTATGGCTACACCTTC. The rearrangement uses TRBV9 and TRBJ1-2; possible D gene TRBD1, 6 bases. The germline V gene has CDR1 SGDLS and CDR2 YYNGEE. The V gene lost 3 bases and the J gene lost 1 base, with 19 bases spanning the gap. This CDR3 has 17 residues. The complete variable domain, with remaining parts taken from reference TRBV9 and TRBJ1-2, reads DSGVTQTPKHLITATGQRVTLRCSPRSGDLSVYWYQQSLDQGLQFLIQYYNGEERAKGNILERFSAQQFPDLHSELNLSSLELGDSALYFCASSAHLGGGLNYGYTFGSGTRLTVV.

The chain carries TRBV5-7 and TRBJ2-3; 10 positions match TRBD2. TRBV5-7 is treated as an ORF (open reading frame) with a function not yet certain. The J segment lost 4 bases and the V segment lost 4 bases, leaving 9 bases of the junction unmatched. CDR3 size: 16 residues. CDR3 loop: CASSRSSGRCADTQYF. The CDR3, as DNA: TGTGCCAGCAGCCGATCTAGCGGGAGATGCGCAGATACGCAGTATTTT.

The chain couples TRBV7-2 to TRBJ2-1; D remains unclear. The CDR3 loop spans 16 amino acids. CDR1 is SGHTA, CDR2 FQGNSA, per germline. Trimming removed 1 base from V and 4 bases from J, with 14 bases in between. For the CDR3, the DNA is TGTGCCAGCAGCTTAGGGATTGCGGTGCCATACAATGAGCAGTTCTTC. Amino acid sequence: CASSLGIAVPYNEQFF.

V gene TRBV9 combines with J gene TRBJ2-3; D is unresolved. Between the trimmed V and J ends, which lost 5 bases and 0 bases, there was a span of 13 bases. The CDR3 runs 15 residues. Germline CDR1 reads SGDLS; CDR2 reads YYNGEE. CDR3 sequence: CASSGLKQSTDTQYF. CDR3 nucleotide sequence: TGTGCCAGCAGTGGCTTGAAACAAAGCACAGATACGCAGTATTTT.

The J gene is TRBJ2-1, the V gene TRBV5-6; TRBD2 agrees at 10 bases. The CDR3 is 15 amino acids. V gave up 2 bases and J gave up 4 bases; unmatched junction bases: 3. Germline assignment: CDR1 SGHDT and CDR2 YYEEEE. Here the CDR3 reads CASSFGLAAYNEQFF. The DNA for the CDR3 is TGTGCCAGCAGCTTTGGACTAGCGGCTTACAATGAGCAGTTCTTC.

The rearrangement joins TRBV5-1 to TRBJ1-4, with a weak D call TRBD1 (6 bases). The CDR3 has 15 residues. Trimming removed 5 bases from V and 2 bases from J, with 13 bases in between. Germline CDR1 SGHRS, CDR2 YFSETQ. The CDR3 loop reads CASSFTGFTNEKLFF. DNA of the CDR3: TGCGCCAGCAGTTTTACAGGGTTTACTAATGAAAAACTGTTTTTT.

This clone was detected only once. The V call is TRBV6-5, the J call TRBJ1-2; unclear D gene. This CDR3 has 13 residues. Between the trimmed V and J ends, which lost 4 bases and 2 bases, there was a span of 8 bases. Per the germline V gene, CDR1 is MNHEY and CDR2 is SVGAGI. CDR3 residues: CASSSWQNYGYTF. Written as DNA, the CDR3 is TGTGCCAGCAGTTCCTGGCAGAACTATGGCTACACCTTC.

This clone was picked up one time. The rearrangement joins TRBV11-2 to TRBJ2-1; D is ambiguous. CDR3 size: 14 residues. Trimming pared 1 base from V and 9 bases from J, leaving 13 bases between. The germline gives CDR1 SGHAT, CDR2 FQNNGV. CDR3 in DNA: TGTGCCAGCAGCTTAGGGAGTGCGGCAACTGAGCAGTTCTTC. This translates into CASSLGSAATEQFF.

J is TRBJ1-4 and V is TRBV5-1, with a possible D match to TRBD1 (5 bases). This CDR3 spans 15 amino acids. The germline V and J ends were trimmed by 3 bases and 8 bases, with 17 bases remaining between them. CDR1 is SGHRS and CDR2 is YFSETQ in the germline V gene. CDR3 sequence reads: CASSSQGREVEKLFF. CDR3 sequence (DNA): TGCGCCAGCAGCTCCCAGGGCCGCGAGGTGGAAAAACTGTTTTTT.

This clone was seen ten or more times. The gene calls are TRBV18 and TRBJ2-1, with D tentatively TRBD1 (5 bases). The CDR3 sequence is 15 residues long. Germline assignment: CDR1 KGHSH and CDR2 LQKENI. V was shortened by 4 bases and J by 5 bases, with 15 bases between the two germline ends. The CDR3 DNA is TGTGCCAGCTCACGCGGTAGGGGTGCGGACAATGAGCAGTTCTTC. Amino acids: CASSRGRGADNEQFF.

The chain combines TRBV5-1 with TRBJ2-5; 14 nucleotides match TRBD2. With 4 bases clipped from V and 4 bases from J, the junction kept 3 bases outside the gene matches. The CDR3 is 15 amino acids. The germline gives CDR1 SGHRS, CDR2 YFSETQ. The CDR3 reads CASSGGLAGAETQYF. CDR3 bases: TGCGCCAGCAGCGGGGGACTAGCGGGAGCAGAGACCCAGTACTTC.

This clone was seen a single time. The chain is built from TRBV2 and TRBJ2-1; possible D gene TRBD2, 5 bases. The germline V gene encodes CDR1 SNHLY and CDR2 FYNNEI. The CDR3 has 12 residues. V was cut by 8 bases and J by 5 bases, with 10 bases left in between. The CDR3 region is CASQYGDNEQFF. The DNA of the CDR3 is TGTGCCAGCCAGTACGGGGACAATGAGCAGTTCTTC.

The genes are TRBV7-2 and TRBJ2-2, with 9 bases lining up with TRBD2. The CDR3 has 14 residues. CDR1 is SGHTA, CDR2 FQGNSA, per germline. The junction had 4 bases not matched to a gene; V was cut back by 5 bases and J by 6 bases. The CDR3 loop is CASSRAGGPGELFF. The CDR3 DNA is TGTGCCAGCAGCCGAGCGGGAGGTCCCGGGGAGCTGTTTTTT. The entire variable domain, with the rest obtained from reference TRBV7-2 and TRBJ2-2, is as follows: GAGVSQSPSNKVTEKGKDVELRCDPISGHTALYWYRQSLGQGLEFLIYFQGNSAPDKSGLPSDRFSAERTGGSVSTLTIQRTQQEDSAVYLCASSRAGGPGELFFGEGSRLTVL.

The genes are TRBV15 and TRBJ1-2; D possibly corresponds to TRBD1 (5 bases). Germline loops: CDR1 LNHNV, CDR2 YYDKDF (reference sequence). V lost 0 bases, J lost 4 bases, and 18 bases lay in between. The CDR3 runs 17 residues. The CDR3 sequence: CATSRDGGSGTVYGYTF. The CDR3 nucleotides are TGTGCCACCAGCAGAGACGGTGGGTCAGGGACTGTCTATGGCTACACCTTC.

The chain recombines TRBV6-6 with TRBJ2-7; TRBD1 aligns across 8 bases. The CDR3 runs to 14 residues. Trimming at V came to 5 bases and at J to 3 bases, leaving 6 bases not matched to a gene. Looked up from germline, CDR1 is MNHNY and CDR2 is SVGAGI (reference sequence). CDR3 sequence: CASSGTGGDYEQYF. The CDR3 DNA is TGTGCCAGCAGTGGAACAGGGGGAGACTACGAGCAGTACTTC.

This clone was picked up a small number of times. The gene calls are TRBV27 and TRBJ1-1; D call uncertain. The germline V gene has CDR1 MNHEY and CDR2 SMNVEV (reference sequence). The CDR3 is 14 residues long. V lost 3 bases and J 1 base, leaving 9 bases between the germline ends. CDR3 sequence: CASSFEAWNTEAFF. DNA of the CDR3: TGTGCCAGCAGTTTTGAGGCATGGAACACTGAAGCTTTCTTT.

The chain is built from TRBV7-2 and TRBJ2-7, with D uncertain. Between the trimmed V and J ends, which lost 1 base and 1 base, there was a span of 5 bases. Germline V gives CDR1 SGHTA, CDR2 FQGNSA. The CDR3 covers 13 residues. DNA of the CDR3: TGTGCCAGCAGCTTAGACAGATCCTACGAGCAGTACTTC. As protein: CASSLDRSYEQYF. Together with reference TRBV7-2 and TRBJ2-7, the CDR3 gives the full variable domain: GAGVSQSPSNKVTEKGKDVELRCDPISGHTALYWYRQSLGQGLEFLIYFQGNSAPDKSGLPSDRFSAERTGGSVSTLTIQRTQQEDSAVYLCASSLDRSYEQYFGPGTRLTVT.

The V and J genes are TRBV29-1 and TRBJ2-1; 10 positions agree with TRBD1. V shed 8 bases, J shed 8 bases, and the junction held 9 bases outside the gene matches. From germline, CDR1 is SQVTM and CDR2 ANQGSEA. This CDR3 comprises 13 residues. The CDR3 is CSSRDRGSYEQFF. CDR3 in DNA: TGCAGCTCCCGGGACAGGGGAAGCTATGAGCAGTTCTTC.

The genes are TRBV9 and TRBJ2-1, with TRBD2 identical over 13 bases. The CDR3 consists of 15 residues. V lost 1 base and J lost 12; bases outside the gene matches: 7. Germline V lookup: CDR1 SGDLS, CDR2 YYNGEE. The CDR3 loop is CASSVRLAGGEAQFF. The CDR3, as DNA: TGTGCCAGCAGCGTAAGACTAGCGGGAGGAGAGGCGCAGTTCTTC.

This clone was seen more than once but under ten times. The chain is built from TRBV10-2 and TRBJ1-1; D uncertain. The length of the CDR3 is 11 residues. Germline V gives CDR1 WSHSY, CDR2 SAAADI. The germline V and J ends were trimmed by 3 bases and 8 bases, with 7 bases remaining between them. The CDR3 is CASSELVEAFF. CDR3 sequence (DNA): TGCGCCAGCAGTGAACTGGTAGAAGCTTTCTTT.

This chain uses TRBV7-9 with TRBJ1-2, with 9 bases identical to TRBD1. Germline CDR1 is SEHNR and CDR2 is FQNEAQ (reference sequence). Germline trimming cut 6 bases from V and 2 bases from J; bases unmatched to any gene: 7. CDR3 length: 15 residues. Written as DNA, the CDR3 is TGTGCCAGCAGGCCGGGACAGGGTGTGAACTATGGCTACACCTTC. It encodes CASRPGQGVNYGYTF.

The gene calls are TRBV27 and TRBJ1-1; the match to TRBD1 covers 7 bases. The length of the CDR3 is 15 residues. Germline CDR1 is MNHEY and CDR2 is SMNVEV (reference sequence). V dropped 6 bases and J dropped 1; count of bases not matched to a gene: 8. This CDR3 is CASRPRGLENTEAFF. Written as DNA, the CDR3 is TGTGCCAGCAGACCCAGGGGGTTGGAGAACACTGAAGCTTTCTTT.

Of note for this clone: The germline gene is not matched at one end of the junction; a read error may be the cause. Within the sample, other DNA sequences also encode this same CDR3. The chain employs TRBV2 and TRBJ1-5; 9 nucleotides match TRBD1. CDR1 SNHLY and CDR2 FYNNEI come from the germline V gene. The CDR3 length is 15 residues. The CDR3 sequence is CASRVDRGGNQPQHF. CDR3 coding DNA: TGTGCTAGCAGAGTAGACAGGGGGGGCAATCAGCCCCAGCATTTT. The full variable domain, completed using reference TRBV2 and TRBJ1-5, is EPEVTQTPSHQVTQMGQEVILRCVPISNHLYFYWYRQILGQKVEFLVSFYNNEISEKSEIFDDQFSVERPDGSNFTLKIRSTKLEDSAMYFCASRVDRGGNQPQHFGDGTRLSIL.

The rearrangement links TRBV5-1 to TRBJ2-5; TRBD1 is a possible D gene (6 bases). CDR3 length equals 14 residues. Germline assignment: CDR1 SGHRS and CDR2 YFSETQ. V gave up 2 bases and J gave up 3 bases, with 11 bases separating them. CDR3 DNA: TGCGCCAGCAGCTTTGGACGGACAGAAGAGACCCAGTACTTC. Amino acids: CASSFGRTEETQYF.

The chain has TRBV6-5 and TRBJ2-7; TRBD1 is a possible D gene (5 bases). Trimming left V 2 bases short and J 2 bases short, with 13 bases between. The CDR3 covers 15 residues. In germline, CDR1 is MNHEY, CDR2 SVGAGI. CDR3 loop: CASSYGIEGAYEQYF. The CDR3 DNA sequence: TGTGCCAGCAGTTACGGGATAGAAGGGGCCTACGAGCAGTACTTC.

This chain joins TRBV7-2 and TRBJ1-2; 7 bases are a match to TRBD1. V lost 1 base, J lost 5 bases, and 4 bases stayed unmatched. The CDR3 runs to 14 residues. Germline-derived CDR1 and CDR2 are SGHTA and FQGNSA. As DNA, the CDR3 is TGTGCCAGCAGCTTAGGACAGGGTTTTTATGGCTACACCTTC. Residues: CASSLGQGFYGYTF.